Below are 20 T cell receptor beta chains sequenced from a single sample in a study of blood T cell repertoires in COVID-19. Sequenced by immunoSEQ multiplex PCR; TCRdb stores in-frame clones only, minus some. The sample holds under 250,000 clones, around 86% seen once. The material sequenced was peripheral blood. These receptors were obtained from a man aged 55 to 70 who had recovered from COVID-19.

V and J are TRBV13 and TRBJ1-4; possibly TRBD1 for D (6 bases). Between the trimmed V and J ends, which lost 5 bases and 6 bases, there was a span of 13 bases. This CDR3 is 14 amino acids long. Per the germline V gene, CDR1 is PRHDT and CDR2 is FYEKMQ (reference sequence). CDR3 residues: CASSRGGPDEKLFF. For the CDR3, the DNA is TGTGCCAGCAGCCGAGGGGGACCAGATGAAAAACTGTTTTTT.

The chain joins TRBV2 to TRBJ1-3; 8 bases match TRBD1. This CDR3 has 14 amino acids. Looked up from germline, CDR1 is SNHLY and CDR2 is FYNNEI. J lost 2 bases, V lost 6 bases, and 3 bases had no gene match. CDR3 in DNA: TGTGCCAGCAGGGACAGGGCGGCTGGAAACACCATATATTTT. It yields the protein CASRDRAAGNTIYF.

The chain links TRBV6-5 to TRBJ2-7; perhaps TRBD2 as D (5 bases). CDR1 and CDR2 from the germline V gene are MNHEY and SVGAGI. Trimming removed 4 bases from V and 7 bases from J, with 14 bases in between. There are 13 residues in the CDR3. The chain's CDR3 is CASSLPPAEEQYF. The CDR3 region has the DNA TGTGCCAGCAGTTTACCCCCAGCGGAAGAGCAGTACTTC.

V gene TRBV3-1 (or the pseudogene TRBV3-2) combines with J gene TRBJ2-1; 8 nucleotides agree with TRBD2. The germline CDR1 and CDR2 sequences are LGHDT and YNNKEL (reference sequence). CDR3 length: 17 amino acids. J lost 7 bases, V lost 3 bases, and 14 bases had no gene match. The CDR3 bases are TGTGCCAGCAGCCAGAGACTAGCGCCACCCCCTTGGAATGAGCAGTTCTTC. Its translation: CASSQRLAPPPWNEQFF.

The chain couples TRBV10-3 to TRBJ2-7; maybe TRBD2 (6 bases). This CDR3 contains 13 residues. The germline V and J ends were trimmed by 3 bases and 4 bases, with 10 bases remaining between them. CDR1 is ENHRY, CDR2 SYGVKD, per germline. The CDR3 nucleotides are TGTGCCATCAGTGATACGGGGGAGTACGAGCAGTACTTC. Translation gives CAISDTGEYEQYF.

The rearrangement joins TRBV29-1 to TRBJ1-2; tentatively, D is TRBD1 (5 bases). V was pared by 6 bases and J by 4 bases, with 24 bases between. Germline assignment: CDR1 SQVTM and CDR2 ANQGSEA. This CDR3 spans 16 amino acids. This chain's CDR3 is CSVPTGDFWGAYGYTF. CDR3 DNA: TGCAGCGTCCCCACGGGTGATTTCTGGGGCGCCTATGGCTACACCTTC.

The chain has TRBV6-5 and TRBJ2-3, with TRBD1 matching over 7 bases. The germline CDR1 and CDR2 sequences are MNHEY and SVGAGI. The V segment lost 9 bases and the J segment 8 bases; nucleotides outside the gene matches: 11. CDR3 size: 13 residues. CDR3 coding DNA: TGTGCCAGTCTAAGGGGGCGGTTATCTACGCAGTATTTT. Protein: CASLRGRLSTQYF.

CDR3 amino acids: CASRDRGRETQYF. In DNA, the CDR3 is TGTGCCAGCAGGGACAGGGGAAGAGAGACCCAGTACTTC. The rearrangement joins TRBV6-1 to TRBJ2-5, with 9 bases matching TRBD1. V trimming: 6 bases; J trimming: 4 bases; junction bases outside the gene matches: 3. The CDR3 loop spans 13 amino acids. Germline V CDR1 and CDR2: MNHNS, SASEGT.

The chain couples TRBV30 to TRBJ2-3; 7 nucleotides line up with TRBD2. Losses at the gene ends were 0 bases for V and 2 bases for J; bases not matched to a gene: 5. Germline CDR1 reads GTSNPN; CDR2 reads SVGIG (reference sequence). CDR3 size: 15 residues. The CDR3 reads CAWSVGGRVTDTQYF. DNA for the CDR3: TGTGCCTGGAGTGTGGGCGGGAGAGTCACAGATACGCAGTATTTT.

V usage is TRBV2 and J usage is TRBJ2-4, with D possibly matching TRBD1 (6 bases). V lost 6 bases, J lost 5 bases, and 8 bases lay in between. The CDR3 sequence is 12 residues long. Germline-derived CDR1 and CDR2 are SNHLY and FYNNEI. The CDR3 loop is CASSPGENIQYF. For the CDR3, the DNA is TGTGCCAGCAGCCCAGGGGAAAACATTCAGTACTTC.

The CDR3 sequence is CASAGTSGVDTQYF. The CDR3 nucleotides read TGCGCCAGCGCCGGGACTAGCGGGGTTGATACGCAGTATTTT. This chain uses TRBV5-1 with TRBJ2-3, with 13 bases lining up with TRBD2. CDR3 length: 14 residues. Trimming took 7 bases from V and 6 from J; bases not matched to a gene: 5. The germline V gene has CDR1 SGHRS and CDR2 YFSETQ.

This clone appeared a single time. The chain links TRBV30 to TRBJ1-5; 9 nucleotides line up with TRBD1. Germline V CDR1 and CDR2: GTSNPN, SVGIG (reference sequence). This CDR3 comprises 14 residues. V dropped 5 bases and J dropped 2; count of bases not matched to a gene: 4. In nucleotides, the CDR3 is TGTGCCTGGCGACAGGGGGGAGGCAATCAGCCCCAGCATTTT. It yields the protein CAWRQGGGNQPQHF.

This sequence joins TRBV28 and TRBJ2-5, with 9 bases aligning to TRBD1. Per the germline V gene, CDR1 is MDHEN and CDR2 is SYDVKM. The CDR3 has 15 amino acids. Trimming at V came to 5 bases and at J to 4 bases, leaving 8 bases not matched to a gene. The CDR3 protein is CASSTHRGQGETQYF. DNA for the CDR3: TGTGCCAGCAGTACACACAGGGGGCAGGGAGAGACCCAGTACTTC.

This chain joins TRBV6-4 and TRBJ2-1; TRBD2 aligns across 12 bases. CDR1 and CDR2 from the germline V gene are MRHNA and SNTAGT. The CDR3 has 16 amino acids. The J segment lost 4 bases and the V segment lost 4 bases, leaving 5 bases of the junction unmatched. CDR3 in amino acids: CASSVAGTSGYNEQFF. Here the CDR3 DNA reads TGTGCCAGCAGTGTCGCCGGGACTAGCGGGTACAATGAGCAGTTCTTC.

The CDR3 is CASREDFWTVSYEQYF. In nucleotides, the CDR3 is TGTGCAAGTCGCGAAGACTTCTGGACAGTATCCTACGAGCAGTACTTC. The chain carries TRBV12-2 and TRBJ2-7; the tabulated D call, TRBD1, remains unverified against the DNA. TRBV12-2 is reported as a pseudogene. The CDR3 runs to 16 residues.

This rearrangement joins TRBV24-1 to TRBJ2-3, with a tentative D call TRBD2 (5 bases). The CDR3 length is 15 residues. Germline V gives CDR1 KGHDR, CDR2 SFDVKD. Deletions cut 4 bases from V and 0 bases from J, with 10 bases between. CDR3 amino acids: CATSDTRTSTDTQYF. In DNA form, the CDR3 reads TGTGCCACCAGTGACACCCGGACTAGCACAGATACGCAGTATTTT.

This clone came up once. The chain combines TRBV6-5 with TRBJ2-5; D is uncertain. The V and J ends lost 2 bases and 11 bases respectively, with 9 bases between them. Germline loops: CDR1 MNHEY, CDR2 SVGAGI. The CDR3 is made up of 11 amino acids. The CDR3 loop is CASSYGPRQYF. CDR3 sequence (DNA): TGTGCCAGCAGTTACGGCCCTCGTCAGTACTTC.

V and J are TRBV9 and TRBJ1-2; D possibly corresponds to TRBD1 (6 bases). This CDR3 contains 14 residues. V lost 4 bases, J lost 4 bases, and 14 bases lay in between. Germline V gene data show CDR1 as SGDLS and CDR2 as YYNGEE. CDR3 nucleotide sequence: TGTGCCAGCAGCATGACGACAGGAGGCTATGGCTACACCTTC. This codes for CASSMTTGGYGYTF.

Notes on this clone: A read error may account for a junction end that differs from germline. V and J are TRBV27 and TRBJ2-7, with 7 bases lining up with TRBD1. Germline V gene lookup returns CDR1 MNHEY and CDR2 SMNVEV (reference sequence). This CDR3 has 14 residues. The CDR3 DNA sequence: TGTGCCAGCAGTCCCCGGACAGGCCTCGGTGAGCTGTACTTC. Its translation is CASSPRTGLGELYF.

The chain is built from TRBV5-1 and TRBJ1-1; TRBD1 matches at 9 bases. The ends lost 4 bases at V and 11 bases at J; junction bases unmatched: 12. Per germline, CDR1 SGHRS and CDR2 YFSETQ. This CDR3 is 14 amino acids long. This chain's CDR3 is CASSPTDRGILAFF. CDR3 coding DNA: TGCGCCAGCAGCCCAACGGACAGGGGTATATTGGCTTTCTTT.